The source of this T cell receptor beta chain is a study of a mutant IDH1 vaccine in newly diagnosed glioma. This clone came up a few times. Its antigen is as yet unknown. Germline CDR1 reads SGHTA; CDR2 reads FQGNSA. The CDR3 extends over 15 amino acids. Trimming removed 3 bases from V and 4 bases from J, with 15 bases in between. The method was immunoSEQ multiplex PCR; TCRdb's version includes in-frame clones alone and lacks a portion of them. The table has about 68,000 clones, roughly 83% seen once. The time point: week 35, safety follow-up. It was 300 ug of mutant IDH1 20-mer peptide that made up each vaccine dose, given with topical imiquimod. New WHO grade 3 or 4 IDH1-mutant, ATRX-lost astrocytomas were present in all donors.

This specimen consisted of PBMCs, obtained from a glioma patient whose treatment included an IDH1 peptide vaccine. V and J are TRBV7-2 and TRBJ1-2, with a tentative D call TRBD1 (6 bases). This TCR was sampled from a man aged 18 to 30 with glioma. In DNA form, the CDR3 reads TGTGCCAGCAGCTTCAGGGAACAGGGTGTCTATGGCTACACCTTC. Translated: CASSFREQGVYGYTF.